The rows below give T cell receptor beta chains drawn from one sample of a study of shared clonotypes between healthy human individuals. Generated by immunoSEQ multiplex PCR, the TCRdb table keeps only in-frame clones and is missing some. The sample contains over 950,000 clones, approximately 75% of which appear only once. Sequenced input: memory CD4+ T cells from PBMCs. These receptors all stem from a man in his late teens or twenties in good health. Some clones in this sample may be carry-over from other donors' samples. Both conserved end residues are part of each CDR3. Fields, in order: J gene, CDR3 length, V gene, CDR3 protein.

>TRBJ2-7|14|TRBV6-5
CASSYGRGLYEQYF
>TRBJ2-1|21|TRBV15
CATSGIRQQAAGASSYNEQFF
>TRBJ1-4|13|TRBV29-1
CSVESGRNEKLFF
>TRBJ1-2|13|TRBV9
CASSAQPGGGYTF
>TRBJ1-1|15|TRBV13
CASSLRILGTPEAFF
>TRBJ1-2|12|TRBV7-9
CASSSGNYGYTF
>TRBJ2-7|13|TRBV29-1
CSVGRRRSVEQYF
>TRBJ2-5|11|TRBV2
CASSESGSQYF
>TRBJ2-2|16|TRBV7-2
CASSPQGPINTGELFF
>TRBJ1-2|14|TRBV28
CASSWFGGNYGYTF
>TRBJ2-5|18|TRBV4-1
CASSQGGLAGAGGETQYF
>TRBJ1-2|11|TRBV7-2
CASSIQGGYTF
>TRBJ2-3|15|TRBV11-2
CASSRRAPETDTQYF
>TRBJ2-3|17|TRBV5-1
CASSLSWEFGSTDTQYF
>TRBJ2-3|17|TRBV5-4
CASSATPSGTSTDTQYF
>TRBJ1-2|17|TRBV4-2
CASSHPMLQEYFHGYTF